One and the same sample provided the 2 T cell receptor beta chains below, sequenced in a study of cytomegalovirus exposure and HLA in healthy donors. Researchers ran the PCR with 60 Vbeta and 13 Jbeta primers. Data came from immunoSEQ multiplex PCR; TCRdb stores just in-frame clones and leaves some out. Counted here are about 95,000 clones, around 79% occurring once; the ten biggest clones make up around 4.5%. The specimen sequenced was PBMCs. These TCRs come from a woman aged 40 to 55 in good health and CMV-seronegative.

CDR3 DNA sequence: TGTGCCAGCAGTTTATTCCTGGGACAGGGGGCTGGCTACACCTTC. It codes for CASSLFLGQGAGYTF. The chain combines TRBV28 with TRBJ1-2; TRBD1 agrees at 12 bases. The CDR3 is 15 residues long. Germline trimming cut 1 base from V and 7 bases from J; bases unmatched to any gene: 4. From germline, CDR1 is MDHEN and CDR2 SYDVKM.

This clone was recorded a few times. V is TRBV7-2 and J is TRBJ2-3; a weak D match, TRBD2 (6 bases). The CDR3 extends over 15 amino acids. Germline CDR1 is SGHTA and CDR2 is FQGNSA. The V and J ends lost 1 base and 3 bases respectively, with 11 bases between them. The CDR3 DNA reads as TGTGCCAGCAGCTTAGTGATACTAGCTACAGATACGCAGTATTTT. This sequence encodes CASSLVILATDTQYF.